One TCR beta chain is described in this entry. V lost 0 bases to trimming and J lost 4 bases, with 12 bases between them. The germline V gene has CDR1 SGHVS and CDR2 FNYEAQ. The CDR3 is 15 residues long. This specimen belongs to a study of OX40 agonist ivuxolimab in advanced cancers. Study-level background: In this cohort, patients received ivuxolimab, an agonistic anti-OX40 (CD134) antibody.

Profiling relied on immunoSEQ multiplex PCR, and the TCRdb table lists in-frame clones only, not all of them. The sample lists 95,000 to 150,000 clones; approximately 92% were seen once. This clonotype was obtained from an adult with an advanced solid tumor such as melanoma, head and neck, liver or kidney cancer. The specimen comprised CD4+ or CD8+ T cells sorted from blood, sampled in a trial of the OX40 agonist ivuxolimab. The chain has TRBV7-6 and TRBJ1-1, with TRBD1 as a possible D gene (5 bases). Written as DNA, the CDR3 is TGTGCCAGCAGCTTAGCGGGGGGGGTTGGCACTGAAGCTTTCTTT. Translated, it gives CASSLAGGVGTEAFF.